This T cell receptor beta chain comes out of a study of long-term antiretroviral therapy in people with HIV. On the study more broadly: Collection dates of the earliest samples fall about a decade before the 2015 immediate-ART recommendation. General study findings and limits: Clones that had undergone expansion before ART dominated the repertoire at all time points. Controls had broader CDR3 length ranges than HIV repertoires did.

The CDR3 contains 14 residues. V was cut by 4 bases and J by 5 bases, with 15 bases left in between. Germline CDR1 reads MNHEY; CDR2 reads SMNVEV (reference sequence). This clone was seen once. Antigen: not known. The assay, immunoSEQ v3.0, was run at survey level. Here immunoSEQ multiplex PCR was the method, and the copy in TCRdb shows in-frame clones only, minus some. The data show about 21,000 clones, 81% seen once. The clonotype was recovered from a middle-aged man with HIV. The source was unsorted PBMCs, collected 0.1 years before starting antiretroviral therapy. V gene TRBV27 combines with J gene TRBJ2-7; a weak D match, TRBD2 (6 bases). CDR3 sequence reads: CASSWGTVRDEQYF. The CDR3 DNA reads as TGTGCCAGCAGTTGGGGGACTGTACGGGACGAGCAGTACTTC.